This TCR beta chain was identified in a study of cytomegalovirus exposure and HLA in healthy donors. Study-level information: Sequencing of 150 million to 200 million T cells in an earlier analysis found under 120 million unique TCR beta sequences.

This CDR3 is built from 17 residues. V lost 0 bases and J lost 0, with 12 bases in between. Germline V CDR1 and CDR2: LGHNA, YSLEER. Amplification used 60 Vbeta primers and 13 Jbeta primers. Method: immunoSEQ multiplex PCR; TCRdb's copy keeps in-frame clones and lacks some. This sample has under 90,000 clones; 70% occur once, and the top ten carry more than 7.5%. The source is a woman between 45 and 65 years old in good health and CMV-seropositive. The gene calls are TRBV4-3 and TRBJ2-1, with D hard to call. The material sequenced was PBMCs. In nucleotides, the CDR3 is TGCGCCAGCAGCCAAGAGCAATACTTAAGCTCCTACAATGAGCAGTTCTTC. Translating gives CASSQEQYLSSYNEQFF.